Presented here are 29 T cell receptor beta chains from one specimen sequenced in a study of vaccination effects on CD4 cells after COVID-19. These receptors' targets are unknown. Sequencing in the ViraFEST assay came after antigen-specific CD4+ T cells had been expanded with viral peptide pools, which were used to stimulate PBMC. Investigators separated out CD4+ T cells once more than nine days of culture had passed. Either the BNT162b2 or mRNA-1273 vaccine was given to participants in two doses. TCRdb's table, derived via immunoSEQ multiplex PCR, lists solely in-frame clones and lacks some. Of around 26,000 clones detected, about 70% appear once; the ten largest clones hold 7% to 10%. The sequencing here drew on CD4+ T cells from PBMCs cultured with SARS-CoV-2 spike peptides, taken after COVID-19 vaccination. Receptor source: a human donor who received a COVID-19 vaccine.

The chain has TRBV13 and TRBJ2-2, with D uncertain. The CDR3 is 14 amino acids. Trimming cost V 5 bases and J 4 bases, with 11 bases left between them. Germline assignment: CDR1 PRHDT and CDR2 FYEKMQ (reference sequence). The CDR3 sequence is CASSRGRPTGELFF. The CDR3 nucleotides are TGTGCCAGCAGCCGCGGACGACCCACCGGGGAGCTGTTTTTT.

The chain uses TRBV18 and TRBJ2-7, with D perhaps given as TRBD1 or TRBD2 (5 bases each). The CDR3 loop spans 16 amino acids. The ends were cut back, 9 bases at V and 5 bases at J, with 26 bases in the middle. CDR1 is KGHSH, CDR2 LQKENI, per germline. DNA of the CDR3: TGTGCCAGTTCAACTATATCGAGGGGTCAAATAGACGAGCAGTACTTC. Translation gives CASSTISRGQIDEQYF.

This chain joins TRBV6-5 and TRBJ1-4; the D is unclear. V gave up 2 bases and J gave up 8 bases, with 9 bases separating them. The CDR3 sequence is 13 residues long. Germline values: CDR1 MNHEY, CDR2 SVGAGI. The CDR3 bases are TGTGCCAGCAGTTACGGGGAGGCGGAAAAACTGTTTTTT. This codes for CASSYGEAEKLFF.

V usage is TRBV19 and J usage is TRBJ1-5, with 7 positions matching TRBD1. V shed 6 bases, J shed 0 bases, and the junction held 5 bases outside the gene matches. Germline V gene lookup returns CDR1 LNHDA and CDR2 SQIVND (reference sequence). CDR3 length: 15 amino acids. The CDR3 loop reads CASSRDRDSNQPQHF. The CDR3 coding sequence is TGTGCCAGTAGCCGGGACAGAGATAGCAATCAGCCCCAGCATTTT.

This rearrangement joins TRBV5-1 to TRBJ2-7; D is possibly TRBD2 (5 bases). Germline V gives CDR1 SGHRS, CDR2 YFSETQ. The CDR3 consists of 12 residues. Between the trimmed V and J ends, which lost 0 bases and 4 bases, there was a span of 5 bases. The DNA for the CDR3 is TGCGCCAGCAGCTTGGGAGGGTACGAGCAGTACTTC. As protein: CASSLGGYEQYF.

The CDR3 loop reads CASSSREGDTEAFF. CDR3 DNA sequence: TGTGCCAGCAGTTCCCGGGAGGGGGACACTGAAGCTTTCTTT. V and J are TRBV6-5 and TRBJ1-1; tentatively, D is TRBD1 (6 bases). The V end was cut by 4 bases, the J end by 3 bases, with 12 bases between. The CDR3 length is 14 residues. CDR1 and CDR2 from the germline V gene are MNHEY and SVGAGI.

This clone was seen a few times. The gene calls are TRBV5-1 and TRBJ2-1; unclear D gene. Trimming removed 5 bases at V and 0 bases at J, with 6 bases between. The CDR3 length is 13 residues. Germline assignment: CDR1 SGHRS and CDR2 YFSETQ. The CDR3 region has the DNA TGCGCCAGCAGTTCTCCCTCCTACAATGAGCAGTTCTTC. Translating gives CASSSPSYNEQFF.

This chain joins TRBV10-2 and TRBJ1-4, with D perhaps matching TRBD1 (5 bases). The CDR3 has 13 amino acids. The V gene's germline CDR1 is WSHSY and CDR2 SAAADI. V was trimmed by 7 bases and J by 10 bases, leaving 16 bases between them. The CDR3 region has the DNA TGCGCCAGCACCGCGGCCGGGGGAGGAAAACTGTTTTTT. This gives the protein CASTAAGGGKLFF.

This clone showed up just a few times. The chain joins TRBV4-1 to TRBJ1-1; 9 bases agree with TRBD1. V was pared by 1 base and J by 5 bases, with 14 bases of the junction left unmatched. Germline CDR1 is MGHRA and CDR2 is YSYEKL. The CDR3 has 18 amino acids. The CDR3 bases are TGCGCCAGCAGCCAAGGGCTCCCGGGACAGGGAGTAACAACTGAAGCTTTCTTT. This codes for CASSQGLPGQGVTTEAFF.

This chain links TRBV11-2 with TRBJ2-1, with 11 bases aligning to TRBD2. The CDR3 extends over 17 amino acids. Trimming at V came to 3 bases and at J to 8 bases, leaving 12 bases not matched to a gene. The V gene's germline CDR1 is SGHAT and CDR2 FQNNGV. This chain's CDR3 is CASSLAMGLAGGDEQFF. The CDR3 DNA sequence: TGTGCCAGCAGCTTGGCCATGGGGCTAGCGGGAGGCGATGAGCAGTTCTTC.

The J gene is TRBJ2-2, the V gene TRBV5-6; D is unresolved. This CDR3 spans 17 amino acids. In germline, CDR1 is SGHDT, CDR2 YYEEEE. V lost 2 bases to trimming and J lost 0 bases, with 14 bases between them. The CDR3 nucleotides are TGTGCCAGCAGCTTTTCCCGGACGGGTTCGAACACCGGGGAGCTGTTTTTT. It is translated as CASSFSRTGSNTGELFF.

The chain employs TRBV30 and TRBJ1-1; D perhaps matches TRBD1 (6 bases). Germline V gene sequence: CDR1 GTSNPN, CDR2 SVGIG (reference sequence). This CDR3 is 14 amino acids long. The V end was cut by 6 bases, the J end by 0 bases, with 14 bases between. The CDR3 here is CACLPGHMNTEAFF. CDR3 DNA sequence: TGTGCCTGCCTCCCGGGACATATGAACACTGAAGCTTTCTTT.

This clone was picked up a small number of times. The V gene is TRBV6-4, the J gene TRBJ2-1; 12 bases map to TRBD2. The CDR3 sequence is 14 residues long. The V and J ends lost 7 bases and 9 bases, in that order; junction bases with no gene match: 7. The V gene's germline CDR1 is MRHNA and CDR2 SNTAGT. CDR3 residues: CASKSSGGAFEQFF. The DNA of the CDR3 is TGTGCCAGCAAATCTAGCGGGGGGGCCTTTGAGCAGTTCTTC.

There are a few counts of this clone. The chain joins TRBV11-2 to TRBJ2-1, with TRBD2 matching over 9 bases. The V gene's germline CDR1 is SGHAT and CDR2 FQNNGV. The CDR3 is 15 amino acids. V lost 8 bases, J lost 0 bases, and 5 bases stayed unmatched. CDR3 DNA sequence: TGTGCCAGCGGACCTAGCGGGGACTCCTACAATGAGCAGTTCTTC. Amino acids: CASGPSGDSYNEQFF.

The V gene is TRBV6-5, the J gene TRBJ2-3; the D is unclear. This CDR3 is built from 14 residues. Trimming left V 7 bases short and J 2 bases short, with 13 bases between. Germline CDR1 is MNHEY and CDR2 is SVGAGI. CDR3 residues: CASTMDRLTDTQYF. The CDR3 region has the DNA TGTGCCAGCACCATGGACCGTCTCACAGATACGCAGTATTTT.

V is TRBV7-6 and J is TRBJ2-1; 10 positions agree with TRBD2. Germline V CDR1 and CDR2: SGHVS, FNYEAQ. This CDR3 is built from 15 residues. V lost 5 bases and J lost 8; bases outside the gene matches: 9. The CDR3 region has the DNA TGTGCCAGCAGCATAATAGCGGGAGGTGCCGATGAGCAGTTCTTC. Translated, it gives CASSIIAGGADEQFF. Full variable domain (missing parts from reference TRBV7-6 and TRBJ2-1): GAGVSQSPRYKVTKRGQDVALRCDPISGHVSLYWYRQALGQGPEFLTYFNYEAQQDKSGLPNDRFSAERPEGSISTLTIQRTEQRDSAMYRCASSIIAGGADEQFFGPGTRLTVL.

Comments on this clone: A read error may produce the germline difference seen at one junction end. This rearrangement joins TRBV29-1 to TRBJ2-7; TRBD1 might be the D (5 bases). There are 10 residues in the CDR3. Germline V CDR1 and CDR2: SQVTM, ANQGSEA. The CDR3, as DNA: TGCAGCGTTGAGAACGGGCTCAGGGTCTTC. It translates to CSVENGLRVF.

This chain links TRBV12-5 with TRBJ1-5, with a tentative D call TRBD1 (6 bases). This CDR3 region has 14 residues. V was trimmed by 9 bases and J by 2 bases, leaving 14 bases between them. CDR1 is LGHNT, CDR2 FRNRAP, per germline. The CDR3 loop reads CASTAGAGNQPQHF. In DNA form, the CDR3 reads TGTGCTAGCACGGCAGGGGCGGGCAATCAGCCCCAGCATTTT.

V usage is TRBV5-1 and J usage is TRBJ1-1, with no clear D. In germline, CDR1 is SGHRS, CDR2 YFSETQ. V lost 0 bases to trimming and J lost 4 bases, with 10 bases between them. There are 14 residues in the CDR3. CDR3 protein: CASSLAAHSTEAFF. In DNA, the CDR3 is TGCGCCAGCAGCTTGGCTGCGCACAGCACTGAAGCTTTCTTT.

The V and J genes are TRBV27 and TRBJ1-6; no definite D call. In germline, CDR1 is MNHEY, CDR2 SMNVEV (reference sequence). Deletions cut 0 bases from V and 6 bases from J, with 12 bases between. The CDR3 sequence is 16 residues long. CDR3 sequence (DNA): TGTGCCAGCAGTTTATCGGCAGTCATGGGTAATTCACCCCTCCACTTT. Protein: CASSLSAVMGNSPLHF.

The chain combines TRBV5-4 with TRBJ2-1; D is perhaps TRBD1 (5 bases). Germline values: CDR1 SGHNT, CDR2 YYREEE (reference sequence). V was cut by 5 bases and J by 6 bases, with 9 bases left in between. The CDR3 spans 12 residues. CDR3 in amino acids: CASRHDSNEQFF. The CDR3 bases are TGTGCCAGCAGACATGACAGCAATGAGCAGTTCTTC.

This clone was observed a single time. V gene TRBV19 combines with J gene TRBJ2-1; 10 bases line up with TRBD2. The CDR3 spans 15 residues. The germline V gene encodes CDR1 LNHDA and CDR2 SQIVND (reference sequence). With V trimmed by 7 bases and J by 6 bases, 9 bases remained unmatched. Here the CDR3 reads CASKRTGTSANEQFF. The CDR3 DNA reads as TGTGCCAGTAAACGTACCGGGACTAGCGCCAATGAGCAGTTCTTC.

This clone was observed a few times. The chain couples TRBV19 to TRBJ2-7; D is uncertain. This CDR3 has 12 amino acids. Deletions cut 3 bases from V and 4 bases from J, with 7 bases between. CDR1 and CDR2 (germline): LNHDA, SQIVND (reference sequence). The CDR3 reads CASSILGYEQYF. Here the CDR3 DNA reads TGTGCCAGTAGTATCCTCGGTTACGAGCAGTACTTC.

This chain joins TRBV12-5 and TRBJ2-3; maybe TRBD2 (5 bases). This CDR3 comprises 16 residues. V was shortened by 6 bases and J by 0 bases, with 16 bases between the two germline ends. The V gene's germline CDR1 is LGHNT and CDR2 FRNRAP. The CDR3 DNA sequence: TGTGCTAGTGGACCGAAGAGGGCCCATAGCACAGATACGCAGTATTTT. This sequence encodes CASGPKRAHSTDTQYF.

This clone has a single count. This chain links TRBV5-5 with TRBJ2-5; the match to TRBD2 covers 10 bases. The CDR3 has 17 amino acids. Germline CDR1 is SGHKS and CDR2 is YYEKEE (reference sequence). The junction had 11 bases not matched to a gene; V was cut back by 1 base and J by 5 bases. The CDR3 spells CASSLLTSGKGGETQYF. For the CDR3, the DNA is TGTGCCAGCAGCTTGTTAACTAGCGGGAAGGGTGGGGAGACCCAGTACTTC.

This clone was counted once. V usage is TRBV7-7 and J usage is TRBJ2-7, with D tentatively TRBD2 (5 bases). V shed 0 bases and J shed 0 bases, with 12 bases lying between them. This CDR3 has 16 residues. Germline V gene data show CDR1 as SSHAT and CDR2 as FNYEAQ (reference sequence). The CDR3 DNA follows: TGTGCCAGCAGCTTAGCTAGCGCCTACCTCTCCTACGAGCAGTACTTC. It codes for CASSLASAYLSYEQYF.

The CDR3 is CASSRGTVEVEQYF. CDR3 DNA sequence: TGCGCCAGCAGCCGGGGGACAGTCGAGGTCGAGCAGTACTTC. V gene TRBV5-1 combines with J gene TRBJ2-7, with D perhaps TRBD1 (7 bases). The ends were cut back, 4 bases at V and 6 bases at J, with 17 bases in the middle. CDR1 SGHRS and CDR2 YFSETQ come from the germline V gene. The CDR3 has 14 residues.

This clone came up a few times. The rearrangement links TRBV3-1 (or the pseudogene TRBV3-2) to TRBJ2-3; 9 nucleotides agree with TRBD2. V lost 5 bases to trimming and J lost 0 bases; unmatched junction nucleotides: 3. CDR3 length equals 15 residues. CDR1 and CDR2 from the germline V gene are LGHDT and YNNKEL (reference sequence). CDR3 sequence (DNA): TGTGCCAGCAGCAGTAGCGGGGGTAGCACAGATACGCAGTATTTT. Its protein is CASSSSGGSTDTQYF.

This clone rates as medium-sized. This sequence joins TRBV5-1 and TRBJ1-3; 9 bases agree with TRBD1. Germline V gene lookup returns CDR1 SGHRS and CDR2 YFSETQ. The CDR3 extends over 18 amino acids. The J segment lost 6 bases and the V segment lost 1 base, leaving 14 bases of the junction unmatched. The CDR3 loop reads CASSLTGGDLPPSNTIYF. DNA for the CDR3: TGCGCCAGCAGCTTGACAGGGGGCGATCTCCCCCCCTCAAACACCATATATTTT.